This T cell receptor beta chain came from a study of T cells in Graves' hyperthyroidism and ophthalmopathy (dated by TCRdb to between 2018 and 2020). At the level of the whole study: Peripheral blood samples were taken at initial diagnosis, before any treatment was given. To identify distinguishing TCR V-J signatures, a discovery cohort of roughly 100 patients was used, comprising 43 with Graves' ophthalmopathy and around 57 with stable Graves' hyperthyroidism. Prospective prediction of ophthalmopathy was tested in an independent validation cohort of fewer than 20 hyperthyroidism patients and around 16 patients who later progressed to ophthalmopathy. The 100 or so discovery patients were randomly split 7:3 into training and test sets. In addition, the study compared T-cell repertoires in thyroid tissue and in blood from over 5 Graves' hyperthyroidism patients. Once sampling was done, hyperthyroidism patients were given methimazole at a starting dose of 30 mg daily, whereas ophthalmopathy patients were given high-dose intravenous methylprednisolone. TCR Vbeta CDR3 sequencing of 120 to 150 peripheral blood samples (over 40 ophthalmopathy, approximately 80 hyperthyroidism and around 17 progressor patients) is reported in the paper. General conclusions and limits of the study: In validation, progression to ophthalmopathy was predicted by the model with nearly 71% sensitivity and around 76% specificity, a median of roughly 6.4 months before onset. No statistical method was used to set the sample size in advance, and investigators knew the group allocation. Most expanded thyroid clonotypes (frequency above 0.001) were also detected in blood, suggesting blood repertoires may reflect thyroid immune responses. Ophthalmopathy was separated from stable hyperthyroidism by a 13 V-J signature model, with approximately 89% sensitivity and approximately 81% specificity obtained in cross-validation and 80%/75% obtained in testing.

Stable Graves' hyperthyroidism was defined as the absence of progression to ophthalmopathy over 18 months of follow-up. The hyperthyroidism patients were between 18 and 65 years old and newly diagnosed, with a disease duration of less than 2 months. Any patient with an uncontrolled infection, another autoimmune disease, pregnancy or lactation was excluded. Clinical symptoms, serum thyroxine and TRAb, thyroid ultrasound, and orbital computed tomography formed the basis for the diagnoses. PBMCs were separated from under 12 ml of fresh peripheral blood using Ficoll-Paque density gradient centrifugation. Total RNA was extracted using Trizol reagent, and RNA quality was assessed on an Agilent 2100 Bioanalyzer. This clonotype was found many times. Its specific antigen is unknown. One base away there is no much larger clone; base qualities are not given. The TCR beta CDR3 regions were amplified from the RNA transcripts. The first round of RT-PCR for the TCR CDR3 was performed with the HTBI primer set and the Qiagen OneStep RT-PCR kit. The libraries were constructed in a second round of multiplex PCR and then size-selected and purified. Libraries were sequenced paired-end with 100 bp reads on an Illumina HiSeq2000. The study's processing was this. SOAPnuke was used to process the raw data, with reads discarded if the reads contained adapters or uncalled bases, had a mean Phred below 15, or lacked an exact constant-primer or identifier match. High-quality paired reads were merged using COPE v1.2.5, and each unique nucleotide sequence was defined as a clonotype. MiTCR v1.1 was used to align the clonotypes against IMGT TRBV, TRBD and TRBJ reference segments. Analysis was restricted to V-J combinations with a frequency above 0.0001, which covered 98% to 99.2% of repertoires. The TCS score was defined as the ratio of F50 (clonal expansion) to E x V (chaos), calculated using BLOSUM62-based TCRdist between CDR3 peptides within each V-J. Welch's t-statistics and random forest reduced 450 to 600 V-J features to roughly 13, which were used in a naive Bayes classifier (R e1071). TCRdb trimmed the raw reads at Q25, called clones with MiXCR and kept productive beta chains. Every CDR3 protein is listed once, alongside the most common genes and DNA of its rows. What appears here as the V and J calls and clone size reflects TCRdb's work, not the paper's. For this sample there are about 400,000 distinct CDR3 sequences; 15% appear just once. Around a third of the sample lies in the top ten.

The germline V gene specifies MNHEY as CDR1 and SVGEGT as CDR2. For this chain, trimming is 6 bases at the V end and 0 bases at the J end, and the number of junction bases without a gene match is 5. Inclusive of the bounding cysteine and phenylalanine, the CDR3 is 16 residues long. Only the CDR3 region is kept as DNA, spanning 48 bases read in frame from base 1. The chain uses TRBV6-2 or TRBV6-3 and TRBJ2-1, with TRBD1 matching 10 junction bases. Input material: blood. The TCR sequence derives from a woman in her thirties with Graves' hyperthyroidism. For the CDR3, the sequence is CASRRTGGRSYNEQFF. The DNA sequence follows: TGTGCCAGCAGGCGGACAGGGGGTCGCTCCTACAATGAGCAGTTCTTC.